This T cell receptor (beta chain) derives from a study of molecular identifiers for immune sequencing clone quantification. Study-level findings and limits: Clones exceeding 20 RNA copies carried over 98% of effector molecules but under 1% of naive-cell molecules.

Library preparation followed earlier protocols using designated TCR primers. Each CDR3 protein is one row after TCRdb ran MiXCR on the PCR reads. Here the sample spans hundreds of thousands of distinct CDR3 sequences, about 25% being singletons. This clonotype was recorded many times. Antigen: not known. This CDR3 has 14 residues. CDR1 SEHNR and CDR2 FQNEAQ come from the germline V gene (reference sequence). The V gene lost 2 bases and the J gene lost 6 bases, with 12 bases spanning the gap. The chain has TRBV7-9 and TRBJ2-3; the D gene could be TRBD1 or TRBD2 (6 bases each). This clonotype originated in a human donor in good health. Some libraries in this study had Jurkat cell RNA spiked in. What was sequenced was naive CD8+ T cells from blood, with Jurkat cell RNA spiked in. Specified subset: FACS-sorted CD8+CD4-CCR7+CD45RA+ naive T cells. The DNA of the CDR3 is TGTGCCAGCAGCTTAAGCACAGGGAGGGATACGCAGTATTTT. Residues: CASSLSTGRDTQYF.